This T cell receptor beta chain was recovered during a study of blood T cell repertoires in COVID-19. Everyone who took part was about 18 to 89 years old, and they came from about two dozen US areas. Participants' reported clinical history set cohort assignment. Symptom resolution, clearance, or two negative PCRs marked the recovered donors of Cohort 3. The CDR3 totals 13 residues. Trimming shortened V by 6 bases and J by 4 bases, and 12 bases separated the two germline ends. CDR1 and CDR2 (germline): SGHTA, FQGNSA. TCRdb's copy holds only in-frame clones and misses some; the assay was immunoSEQ multiplex PCR. Here the sample spans about 200,000 clones, roughly 90% being singletons.

The chain has TRBV7-2 and TRBJ1-2; TRBD1 is a possible D gene (5 bases). Sequenced: PBMCs or T cells enriched from blood (not recorded which). The clonotype was recovered from a woman between 25 and 40 years old who had recovered from COVID-19. CDR3 nucleotide sequence: TGTGCCAGCAGTTTGGACATAATCTATGGCTACACCTTC. Its translation: CASSLDIIYGYTF.